This T cell receptor beta chain was documented in a study of CD8 T cells in Susac syndrome. V gave up 8 bases and J gave up 7 bases, with 12 bases separating them. Per the germline V gene, CDR1 is MNHEY and CDR2 is SMNVEV (reference sequence). The CDR3 consists of 12 residues. Random hexamers primed reverse transcription of about 0.5 to 1 ug RNA. TCRdb re-called the immunoSEQ multiplex PCR reads with MiXCR, one entry per CDR3 protein. Here the sample spans 140,000 to 150,000 distinct CDR3 sequences, around 95% being singletons. Sequencing input: CD4+ T cells from PBMCs. The chain carries TRBV27 and TRBJ1-5; no clear D. The sequence was collected from a human donor with Susac syndrome. For the CDR3, the DNA is TGTGCCAGCGGGTTTGAACGGCAGCCCCAGCATTTT. It codes for CASGFERQPQHF.